A selection of T cell receptor beta chains follows, all from one sample in a study of cytomegalovirus exposure and HLA in healthy donors. Clones were read by immunoSEQ multiplex PCR, and TCRdb kept only the in-frame ones, dropping some. The sample holds roughly 200,000 clones, roughly 80% seen once. Material for sequencing was PBMCs. Receptors were obtained from a woman in her forties in good health and CMV-seronegative. CDR3s include the opening cysteine and the closing phenylalanine or tryptophan.

CDR3 protein	V gene	J gene
CASSLKAAPAYNEQFF	TRBV7-3	TRBJ2-1
CASSLTGERNTIYF	TRBV4-1	TRBJ1-3
CASSDIGTGRAYEQYF	TRBV27	TRBJ2-7
CASSDRLNTGELFF	TRBV18	TRBJ2-2
CSVRVTDITSGANVLTF	TRBV29-1	TRBJ2-6
CASSYSPQETQYF	TRBV27	TRBJ2-5
CASSPQEVGNTIYF	TRBV28	TRBJ1-3
CASSYSSGNTIYF	TRBV6-1	TRBJ1-3
CASKSSGSPYSYEQYF	TRBV27	TRBJ2-7
CASSPRGAAYYEQYF	TRBV27	.
CASSPGTGAAYEQYF	TRBV5-1	TRBJ2-7
CATRSRTSGGPGSELFF	TRBV19	TRBJ2-2
CASSNGQVPNEKLFF	TRBV21-1	TRBJ1-4
CASSSDPGVNTEAFF	TRBV18	TRBJ1-1
CASSLWGGGDLYEQYF	TRBV5-6	TRBJ2-7
CASSFQGANELFF	TRBV5-1	TRBJ1-4
CASSKDYYEQYF	TRBV5-6	.
CAGDRLSGSEQFF	TRBV30	TRBJ2-1
CASSQDSTSGIRNEQFF	TRBV4-1	TRBJ2-1
CASSSDREAFF	TRBV5-4	TRBJ1-1
CASTLNRGLSSGANVLTF	TRBV5-1	TRBJ2-6
CASSLLAESSYEQYF	TRBV7-3	TRBJ2-7
CASSPERLAAQETQYF	TRBV4-2	TRBJ2-5
CASSLGLADNEQFF	TRBV7-9	TRBJ2-1
CASSSPRGGSSYEQYF	TRBV4-1	TRBJ2-7
CASRKGLAGGPLGNEQFF	TRBV2	TRBJ2-1
CASSPELAKNIQYF	TRBV18	TRBJ2-4
CASSGGLALGNEQFF	TRBV9	TRBJ2-1
CASSQGRLAGGQETQYF	TRBV4-1	TRBJ2-5
CASSGDRGHNQPQHF	TRBV2	TRBJ1-5
CASSIEDRAYEQYF	TRBV19	TRBJ2-7
CASSSRGASSYNEQFF	TRBV7-9	TRBJ2-1
CASSKYRDRGYYEQYF	TRBV19	TRBJ2-7
CASSPSGDHSGTDTQYF	TRBV7-3	TRBJ2-3
CASSEVASVQGNEQFF	TRBV2	TRBJ2-1
CASSLESTPQYF	TRBV7-2	TRBJ2-4
CASSEPPQGRKLFF	TRBV6-1	TRBJ1-4
CASSRTLPGQGAPTLTYEQYF	TRBV19	TRBJ2-7
CATTLAGQETQYF	TRBV27	TRBJ2-5
CASSYSSAGVYEQYF	TRBV6-5	TRBJ2-7
CASSFGLAGGGDTQYF	TRBV9	TRBJ2-3
CASSLTNTGNTEAFF	TRBV7-9	TRBJ1-1
CASSLSRAAEAFF	TRBV11-2	TRBJ1-1
CASSSDSTSGNTIYF	TRBV7-6	TRBJ1-3
CASRQKRGENTEAFF	TRBV5-1	TRBJ1-1
CASSPQGWLSTDTQYF	TRBV7-3	TRBJ2-3
CASSYGAGRGETQYF	TRBV6-5	TRBJ2-5
CSSSLAQDGYTF	TRBV7-9	TRBJ1-2
CASSSTLRGEQFF	TRBV25-1	TRBJ2-1
CASSLSGTGVPWGYTF	TRBV5-1	TRBJ1-2
CASSPNPGLAGGRHYEQYF	TRBV7-3	TRBJ2-7
CASSQTSSDTQYF	TRBV7-9	TRBJ2-3
CASSGTGGGEQYF	TRBV9	TRBJ2-7
CASSLGDTQETQYF	TRBV5-1	TRBJ2-5
CASSSGQGGTDTQYF	TRBV5-1	TRBJ2-3